The T cell receptor (beta chain) under discussion was sequenced for a study of blood T cells in healthy people across ages. This CDR3 has 13 residues. CDR1 and CDR2 (germline): SGHVS, FQNEAQ. It was with a sample-barcoded 5' primer and a J-beta primer mix that a second PCR of roughly 6 to 12 cycles was run. CDR3-containing paired-end reads numbering at least 2.5 million came from each sample. TCRdb processed the 5' RACE reads anew with MiXCR; each CDR3 protein has one entry. The sample includes more than 550,000 distinct CDR3 sequences, roughly 20% of them seen just once. Each donor was a healthy Caucasian individual from Russia, aged about 6 to 95. Staff drew roughly 10 milliliters of peripheral blood from each donor. Total RNA extraction produced at least 6 micrograms (per sample) for the study.

This sequence joins TRBV7-8 and TRBJ2-5; D is unresolved. The end of the DNA aligns better with TRBJ2-7, so the J call may be wrong. The sequenced sample consisted of blood. This TCR came from a man between 70 and 80 years old in good health. The CDR3 nucleotides are TGTGCCAGCAGCTTACGCAGGTCCTACGAGCAGTACTTC. Its translation: CASSLRRSYEQYF.